This T cell receptor beta chain was recorded in a study of cytomegalovirus exposure and HLA in healthy donors. 13 Jbeta primers and 60 Vbeta primers were used for the PCR. Clones were read by immunoSEQ multiplex PCR, and TCRdb kept only the in-frame ones, dropping some. The table includes about 93,000 clones, roughly 79% detected once. The CDR3 is 16 amino acids. Trimming cost V 4 bases and J 7 bases; bases outside gene matches: 12. CDR1 and CDR2 (germline): SGHTA, FQGNSA. This clone was found once. This TCR came from a man aged 25 to 40 in good health and CMV-seronegative. The sample comprised PBMCs. This sequence joins TRBV7-2 and TRBJ2-3, with 9 bases identical to TRBD2. Written as DNA, the CDR3 is TGTGCCAGCAGCTCTGAGGGTCTAGCGGGAAGAAATACGCAGTATTTT. It translates to CASSSEGLAGRNTQYF.